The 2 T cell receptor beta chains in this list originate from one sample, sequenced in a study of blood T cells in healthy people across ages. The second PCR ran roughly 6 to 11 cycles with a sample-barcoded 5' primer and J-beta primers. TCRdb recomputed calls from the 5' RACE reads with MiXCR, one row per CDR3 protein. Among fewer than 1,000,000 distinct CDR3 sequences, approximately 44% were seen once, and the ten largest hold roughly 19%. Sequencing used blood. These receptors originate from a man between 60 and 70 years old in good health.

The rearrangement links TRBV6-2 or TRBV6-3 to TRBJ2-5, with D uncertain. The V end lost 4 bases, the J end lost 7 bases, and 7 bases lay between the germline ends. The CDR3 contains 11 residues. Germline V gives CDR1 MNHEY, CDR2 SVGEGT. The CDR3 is CASSFVGTQYF. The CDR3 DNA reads TGTGCCAGCAGTTTCGTAGGGACCCAGTACTTC.

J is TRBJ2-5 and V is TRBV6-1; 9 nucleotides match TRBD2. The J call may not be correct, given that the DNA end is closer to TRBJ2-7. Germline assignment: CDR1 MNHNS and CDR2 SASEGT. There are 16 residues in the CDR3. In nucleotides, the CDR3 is TGTGCCAGCAGTGTTACCGGGACTAGCAGAATCTGCGAGCAGTACTTC. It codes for CASSVTGTSRICEQYF.